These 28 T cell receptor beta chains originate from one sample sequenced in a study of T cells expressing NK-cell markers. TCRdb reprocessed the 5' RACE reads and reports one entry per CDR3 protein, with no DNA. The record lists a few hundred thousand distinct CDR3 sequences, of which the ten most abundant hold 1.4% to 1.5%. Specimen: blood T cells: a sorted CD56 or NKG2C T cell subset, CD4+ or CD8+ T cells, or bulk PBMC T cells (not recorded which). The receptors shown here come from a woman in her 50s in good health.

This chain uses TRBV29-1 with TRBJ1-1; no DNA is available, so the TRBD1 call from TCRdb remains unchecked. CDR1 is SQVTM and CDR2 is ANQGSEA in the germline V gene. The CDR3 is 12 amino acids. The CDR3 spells CSVSAPNTEAFF.

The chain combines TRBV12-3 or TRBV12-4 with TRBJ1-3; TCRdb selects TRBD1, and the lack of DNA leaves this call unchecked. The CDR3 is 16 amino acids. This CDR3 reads CASSLRGRVAGNTIYF.

The chain's CDR3 is CASRLDGYAEAFF. V and J are TRBV5-1 and TRBJ1-1. The CDR3 runs to 13 residues. Germline V gives CDR1 SGHRS, CDR2 YFSETQ. Looking up the rest from reference TRBV5-1 and TRBJ1-1 gives the full variable domain: KAGVTQTPRYLIKTRGQQVTLSCSPISGHRSVSWYQQTPGQGLQFLFEYFSETQRNKGNFPGRFSGRQFSNSRSEMNVSTLELGDSALYLCASRLDGYAEAFFGQGTRLTVV.

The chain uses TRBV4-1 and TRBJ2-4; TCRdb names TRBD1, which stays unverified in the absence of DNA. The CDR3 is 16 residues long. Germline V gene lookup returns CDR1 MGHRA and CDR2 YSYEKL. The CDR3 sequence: CASSLGQGGGKNIQYF.

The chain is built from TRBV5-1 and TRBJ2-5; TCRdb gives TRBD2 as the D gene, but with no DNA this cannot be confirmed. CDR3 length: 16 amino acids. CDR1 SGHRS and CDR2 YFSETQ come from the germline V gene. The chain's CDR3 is CASSLGDGGGQETQYF.

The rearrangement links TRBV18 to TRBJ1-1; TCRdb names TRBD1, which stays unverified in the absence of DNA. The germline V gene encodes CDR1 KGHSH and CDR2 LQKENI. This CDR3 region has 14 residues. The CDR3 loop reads CASSPAQGTFEAFF.

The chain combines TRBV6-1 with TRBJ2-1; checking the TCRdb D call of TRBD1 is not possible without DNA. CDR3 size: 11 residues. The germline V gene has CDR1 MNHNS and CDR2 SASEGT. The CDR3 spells CASILGQGQFF.

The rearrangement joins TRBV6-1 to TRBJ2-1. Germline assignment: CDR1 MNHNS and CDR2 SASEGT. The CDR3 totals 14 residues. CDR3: CASSVIGSYNEQFF.

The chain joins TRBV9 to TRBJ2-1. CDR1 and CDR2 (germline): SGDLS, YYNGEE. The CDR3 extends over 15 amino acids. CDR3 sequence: CASSATGTTYNEQFF.

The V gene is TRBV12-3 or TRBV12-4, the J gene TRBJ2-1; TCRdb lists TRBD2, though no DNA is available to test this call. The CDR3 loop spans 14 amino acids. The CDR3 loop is CASSRTSGRAPRFF.

CDR3 sequence: CSAQVAGSPVDTQYF. This chain uses TRBV20-1 with TRBJ2-3; TCRdb designates TRBD2, a call that cannot be tested without DNA. CDR1 DFQATT and CDR2 SNEGSKA come from the germline V gene (reference sequence). The CDR3 runs 15 residues.

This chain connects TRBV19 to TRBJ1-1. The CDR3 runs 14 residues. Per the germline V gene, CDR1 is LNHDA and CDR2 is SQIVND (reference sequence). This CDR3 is CASSRAGRRAEAFF.

CDR3 in amino acids: CASSEKFLAGPNTGELFF. V and J are TRBV6-1 and TRBJ2-2; lacking DNA, the TRBD2 call made by TCRdb goes unchecked. Germline V gene sequence: CDR1 MNHNS, CDR2 SASEGT. The CDR3 runs to 18 residues.

CDR3 in amino acids: CASSLVLAQVIEQFF. The V call is TRBV5-1, the J call TRBJ2-1; the D call from TCRdb, TRBD1, cannot be confirmed without DNA. The CDR3 is 15 amino acids. CDR1 is SGHRS and CDR2 is YFSETQ in the germline V gene. The full variable domain, its missing parts supplied by reference TRBV5-1 and TRBJ2-1, is KAGVTQTPRYLIKTRGQQVTLSCSPISGHRSVSWYQQTPGQGLQFLFEYFSETQRNKGNFPGRFSGRQFSNSRSEMNVSTLELGDSALYLCASSLVLAQVIEQFFGPGTRLTVL.

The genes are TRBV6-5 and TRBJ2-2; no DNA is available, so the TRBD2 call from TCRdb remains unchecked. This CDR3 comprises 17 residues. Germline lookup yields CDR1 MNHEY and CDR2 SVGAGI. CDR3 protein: CASSYTLDRVNTGELFF.

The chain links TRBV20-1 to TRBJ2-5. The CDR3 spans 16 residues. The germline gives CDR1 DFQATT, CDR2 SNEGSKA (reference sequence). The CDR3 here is CSASQKMDWYQETQYF.

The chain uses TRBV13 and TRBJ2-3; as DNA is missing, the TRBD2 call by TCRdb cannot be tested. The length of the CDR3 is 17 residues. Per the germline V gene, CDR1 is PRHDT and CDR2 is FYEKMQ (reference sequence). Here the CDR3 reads CASSLSGLAETSDTQYF.

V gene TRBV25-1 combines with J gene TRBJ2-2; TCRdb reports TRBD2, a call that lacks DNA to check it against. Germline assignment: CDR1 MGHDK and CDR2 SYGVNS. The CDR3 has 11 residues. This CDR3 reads CASSGLLELFF.

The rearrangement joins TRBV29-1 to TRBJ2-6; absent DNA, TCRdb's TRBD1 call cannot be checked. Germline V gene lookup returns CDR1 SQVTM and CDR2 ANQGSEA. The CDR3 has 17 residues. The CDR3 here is CSVALGTGLPGANVLTF.

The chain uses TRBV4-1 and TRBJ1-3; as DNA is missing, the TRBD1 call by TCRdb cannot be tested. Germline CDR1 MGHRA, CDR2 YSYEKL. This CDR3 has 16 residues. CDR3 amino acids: CASSPGGGLPGNTIYF.

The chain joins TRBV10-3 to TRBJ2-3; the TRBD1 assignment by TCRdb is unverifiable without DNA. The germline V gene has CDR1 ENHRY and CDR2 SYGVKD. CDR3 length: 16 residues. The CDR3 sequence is CAISTGGQGTTDTQYF.

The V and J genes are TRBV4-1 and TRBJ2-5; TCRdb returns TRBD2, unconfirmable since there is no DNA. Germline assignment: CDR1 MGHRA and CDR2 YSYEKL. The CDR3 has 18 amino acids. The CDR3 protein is CASSQGIGTSGRGETQYF.

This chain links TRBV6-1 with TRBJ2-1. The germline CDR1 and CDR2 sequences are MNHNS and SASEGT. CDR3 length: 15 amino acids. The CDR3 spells CASNSLPIPNNEQFF.

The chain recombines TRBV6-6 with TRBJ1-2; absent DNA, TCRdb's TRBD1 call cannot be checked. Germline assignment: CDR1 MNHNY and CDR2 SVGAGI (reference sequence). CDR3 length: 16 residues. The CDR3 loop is CASSYPQGRGGDGYTF.

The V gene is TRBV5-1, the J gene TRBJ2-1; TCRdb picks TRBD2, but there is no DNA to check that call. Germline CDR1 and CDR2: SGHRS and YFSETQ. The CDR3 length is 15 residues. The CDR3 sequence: CASSPGTSGRSVEFF.

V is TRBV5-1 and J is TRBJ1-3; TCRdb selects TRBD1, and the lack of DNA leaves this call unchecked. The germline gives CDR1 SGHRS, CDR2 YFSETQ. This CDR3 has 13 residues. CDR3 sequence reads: CASSRQVGNTIYF. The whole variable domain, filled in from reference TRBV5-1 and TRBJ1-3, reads KAGVTQTPRYLIKTRGQQVTLSCSPISGHRSVSWYQQTPGQGLQFLFEYFSETQRNKGNFPGRFSGRQFSNSRSEMNVSTLELGDSALYLCASSRQVGNTIYFGEGSWLTVV.

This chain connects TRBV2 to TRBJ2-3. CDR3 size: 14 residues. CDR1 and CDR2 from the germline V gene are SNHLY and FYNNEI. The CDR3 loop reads CASSEGRNTDTQYF.

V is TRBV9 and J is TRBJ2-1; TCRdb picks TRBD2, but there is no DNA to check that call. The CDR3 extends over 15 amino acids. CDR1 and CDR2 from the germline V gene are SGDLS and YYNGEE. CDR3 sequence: CASSVVREGRNEQFF.